This T cell receptor beta chain was obtained from a study of blood T cell repertoires in COVID-19. Study background: Whether acute or convalescent, the COVID-19 samples came from the United States, Italy and Spain. The analysed material was cDNA or gDNA that came from T cells, B-cell-depleted T cells, or PBMCs.

The CDR3 runs 17 residues. Germline V lookup: CDR1 MDHEN, CDR2 SYDVKM. The trim removed 6 bases at V and 0 bases at J, leaving 12 bases unmatched. Per the original data handling: Amplification of reference gene primers provided the estimated nucleated cell counts. Produced via immunoSEQ multiplex PCR; TCRdb's table is partial and in-frame only. Clone size and the V and J calls come from that table; the DNA yielded D and trimming. The sample records about 74,000 clones, about four fifths being singletons. The sequencing sample was made of peripheral blood. The clonotype originates from a human donor in a cohort sampled during active COVID-19. V gene TRBV28 combines with J gene TRBJ1-2, with 8 positions matching TRBD1. CDR3 sequence: CASSRFGQGLANYGYTF. CDR3 bases: TGTGCCAGCAGCCGCTTCGGACAGGGCTTAGCTAACTATGGCTACACCTTC.